These T cell receptor beta chains were read from a single sample in a study of CD8 T cells in ankylosing spondylitis. TCRdb independently ran MiXCR on the 5' RACE reads; one entry per CDR3 protein. In the table there are roughly 250,000 distinct CDR3 sequences, approximately 9% of which are singletons. The source material was blood, either unsorted or a sorted T cell fraction (not recorded which). These receptors were taken from a male donor with ankylosing spondylitis or in good health (not recorded which). Both conserved end residues are trimmed from each CDR3.

v_gene	j_gene	CDR3aa
TRBV7-9	TRBJ1-2	ASSLVEGWNYGYT
TRBV25-1	TRBJ2-5	ASSESGLAGGETQY
TRBV5-4	TRBJ2-2	ASSSHPSGSDTGELF
TRBV7-2	TRBJ2-7	ASSLTQTSYEQY
TRBV5-6	TRBJ2-1	ASSLRLDSYNEQF
TRBV20-1	TRBJ2-3	SARGAGKVTDTQY
TRBV7-2	TRBJ1-1	ASSSVELGAF
TRBV18	TRBJ1-4	ASSPTDGGEEEKLF
TRBV7-2	TRBJ1-2	ASSLALGNNYGYT
TRBV20-1	TRBJ2-3	SASWRGLGDTQY
TRBV12-3/TRBV12-4	TRBJ2-1	ASSLAKSDRPNLNEQF
TRBV6-2/TRBV6-3	TRBJ1-2	ASSYRAPVEGYT
TRBV12-3/TRBV12-4	TRBJ1-1	ASRPGGLIEAF
TRBV12-3/TRBV12-4	TRBJ2-1	ASRDSGWVGEQF
TRBV3-1	TRBJ2-1	ASSQGPCSENKNEQF
TRBV7-6	TRBJ2-1	ASTRRLDREAEQF
TRBV20-1	TRBJ1-4	SARGLGRGDEKLF
TRBV20-1	TRBJ2-4	GSTGGTKNIQY
TRBV15	TRBJ1-1	ATSPRANTEAF
TRBV20-1	TRBJ1-1	SATRMANTEAF
TRBV7-6	TRBJ1-5	ASSLEDGRNQPQH
TRBV24-1	TRBJ2-5	ATSVPTGGETQY
TRBV20-1	TRBJ2-3	SAIRMTDTQY
TRBV20-1	TRBJ1-2	SARPERG
TRBV7-9	TRBJ1-4	ASSLDLGSNEKLF
TRBV6-1	TRBJ2-3	ASVDRGRTDTQY
TRBV29-1	TRBJ2-5	SVEAPGPTEETQY
TRBV7-9	TRBJ1-2	ASSSGTGETGYT
TRBV5-1	TRBJ2-3	ASSAGLALRTTDTQY
TRBV20-1	TRBJ2-5	SAVRDGKTQY
TRBV6-5	TRBJ1-1	ASTRGTSEAF
TRBV12-3/TRBV12-4	TRBJ2-7	ASSSQRGFYEQY
TRBV19	TRBJ2-1	ASSIARTSGLSYNEQF
TRBV7-2	TRBJ2-1	ASSLGGLMPYNEQF
TRBV7-2	TRBJ2-3	ASSLEGRGADTQY
TRBV6-2/TRBV6-3	TRBJ2-3	ASSYSKGLAGPTSTDTQY
TRBV7-6	TRBJ2-3	ASSFSGDTDTQY
TRBV18	TRBJ1-2	ASSPGPLQGENYGYT
TRBV20-1	TRBJ2-7	SARARDPQQVV
TRBV12-3/TRBV12-4	TRBJ2-7	ASSQGRNSYEQY
TRBV20-1	TRBJ2-7	SARKSGGYEQY
TRBV10-3	TRBJ2-7	AITRQTGDEQY
TRBV5-1	TRBJ2-3	ASSFGEGDRGFPDTQY
TRBV7-3	TRBJ2-2	ASGIQDTGELF
TRBV6-1	TRBJ2-7	ASSEGTPSSYEQY
TRBV20-1	TRBJ1-2	SARDLRLDRGGYGYT
TRBV12-3/TRBV12-4	TRBJ1-1	ASGMTGGNTEAF
TRBV5-1	TRBJ1-1	ASSGGGQMTEAF
TRBV5-6	TRBJ1-2	ASSLWANYGYT
TRBV5-4	TRBJ2-1	ASSYFGGPYNEQF
TRBV5-6	TRBJ2-1	ASSLSGVHEQF
TRBV5-1	TRBJ2-5	ASSWDRLQETQY
TRBV5-6	TRBJ1-2	ASSLAGQGPNYGYT
TRBV5-1	TRBJ2-3	ASSLSSGDTQY